These 18 T cell receptor beta chains came from one sample sequenced in a study of long-term antiretroviral therapy in people with HIV. Samples were assayed with immunoSEQ v3.0 at survey level. The table came from immunoSEQ multiplex PCR; TCRdb's copy has only in-frame clones and leaves some out. The sample carries roughly 28,000 clones, 95% recorded once. This specimen was unsorted PBMCs, taken 5.3 years after starting antiretroviral therapy. These receptors came from a man aged 25-40 years with HIV.

The chain joins TRBV2 to TRBJ2-7, with TRBD2 matching over 7 bases. Germline loops: CDR1 SNHLY, CDR2 FYNNEI. The CDR3 is made up of 15 amino acids. Trimming removed 6 bases from V and 7 bases from J; junction bases left unmatched: 15. CDR3 sequence: CASRAPSGIFGEQYF. CDR3 coding DNA: TGTGCCAGCAGAGCCCCTAGCGGAATCTTTGGGGAGCAGTACTTC.

The chain joins TRBV4-2 to TRBJ2-4; D uncertain. CDR1 and CDR2 (germline): LGHNA, YNFKEQ. V lost 3 bases to trimming and J lost 2 bases, with 8 bases between them. There are 14 residues in the CDR3. Here the CDR3 DNA reads TGTGCCAGCAGCCAGTCAGTGACCAAAAACATTCAGTACTTC. Translating gives CASSQSVTKNIQYF.

The rearrangement uses TRBV21-1 and TRBJ1-6. TRBV21-1 corresponds to a pseudogene. This CDR3 region has 17 residues. CDR3 in amino acids: CASSPSEGGLGNSPLHF. CDR3 in DNA: TGTGCCAGCAGCCCAAGCGAGGGGGGGCTGGGTAATTCACCCCTCCACTTT.

V and J are TRBV10-2 and TRBJ2-1; 9 bases are a match to TRBD1. There are 14 residues in the CDR3. The J segment lost 3 bases and the V segment lost 6 bases, leaving 3 bases of the junction unmatched. Germline CDR1 is WSHSY and CDR2 is SAAADI. This chain's CDR3 is CASSWTGVYNEQFF. CDR3 DNA: TGCGCCAGCAGCTGGACAGGGGTCTACAATGAGCAGTTCTTC.

The chain recombines TRBV5-1 with TRBJ1-1; a possible D gene is TRBD1 (5 bases). Looked up from germline, CDR1 is SGHRS and CDR2 is YFSETQ. V lost 0 bases and J 1 base, leaving 10 bases between the germline ends. This CDR3 is built from 15 residues. The CDR3 DNA is TGCGCCAGCAGCTTGGAGGCAGGGAGGAACACTGAAGCTTTCTTT. Amino acid sequence: CASSLEAGRNTEAFF.

The V and J genes are TRBV19 and TRBJ1-1; tentative D call: TRBD1 (6 bases). CDR1 and CDR2 from the germline V gene are LNHDA and SQIVND (reference sequence). CDR3 size: 13 residues. Trimming left V 3 bases short and J 1 base short, with 6 bases between. In DNA form, the CDR3 reads TGTGCCAGTAGTATGACAGGGAACACTGAAGCTTTCTTT. Residues: CASSMTGNTEAFF.

The rearrangement uses TRBV10-3 and TRBJ1-1; 10 nucleotides align to TRBD1. The CDR3 runs 13 residues. Per the germline V gene, CDR1 is ENHRY and CDR2 is SYGVKD. Trimming at V came to 8 bases and at J to 1 base, leaving 1 base not matched to a gene. The CDR3 DNA reads as TGTGCCATCGGACAGGGGGGGAACACTGAAGCTTTCTTT. Protein: CAIGQGGNTEAFF.

This clone was found once. This sequence joins TRBV7-9 and TRBJ2-3, with no clear D. Germline V gene lookup returns CDR1 SEHNR and CDR2 FQNEAQ (reference sequence). Trimming pared 1 base from V and 0 bases from J, leaving 8 bases between. CDR3 size: 15 residues. CDR3 coding DNA: TGTGCCAGCAGCTTAGAAGCCGCTAGCACAGATACGCAGTATTTT. It encodes CASSLEAASTDTQYF.

This sequence joins TRBV18 and TRBJ2-2, with D tentatively TRBD2 (5 bases). Germline lookup yields CDR1 KGHSH and CDR2 LQKENI. With 3 bases removed from V and 1 base from J, the gap between germline ends came to 9 bases. This CDR3 region has 15 residues. CDR3 loop: CASSPDGMNTGELFF. The CDR3 coding sequence is TGTGCCAGCTCACCGGACGGGATGAACACCGGGGAGCTGTTTTTT.

The V gene is TRBV9, the J gene TRBJ2-3; D unclear. Trimming shortened V by 3 bases and J by 2 bases, and 7 bases separated the two germline ends. The CDR3 is 13 amino acids. Germline loops: CDR1 SGDLS, CDR2 YYNGEE. CDR3 coding DNA: TGTGCCAGCAGCGGGCTCATCACAGATACGCAGTATTTT. This gives the protein CASSGLITDTQYF. The variable domain in full, with the rest retrieved from reference TRBV9 and TRBJ2-3, is DSGVTQTPKHLITATGQRVTLRCSPRSGDLSVYWYQQSLDQGLQFLIQYYNGEERAKGNILERFSAQQFPDLHSELNLSSLELGDSALYFCASSGLITDTQYFGPGTRLTVL.

V gene TRBV6-1 combines with J gene TRBJ2-7, with 9 nucleotides matching TRBD1. The CDR3 extends over 13 amino acids. The trim removed 6 bases at V and 12 bases at J, leaving 12 bases unmatched. CDR1 is MNHNS and CDR2 is SASEGT in the germline V gene. CDR3 sequence (DNA): TGTGCCAGCAGGCCGGGACAGGGAGTTTTTCGGTACTTC. Residues: CASRPGQGVFRYF.

This rearrangement joins TRBV4-3 to TRBJ2-7, with TRBD2 identical over 8 bases. The V gene end was trimmed by 0 bases and the J gene end by 0 bases; junction bases not matched to a gene: 1. The germline gives CDR1 LGHNA, CDR2 YSLEER. There are 15 residues in the CDR3. This CDR3 reads CASSQELAGSYEQYF. The DNA for the CDR3 is TGCGCCAGCAGCCAAGAGCTAGCGGGCTCCTACGAGCAGTACTTC.

The J gene is TRBJ2-1, the V gene TRBV5-4; D is unclear. CDR1 is SGHNT, CDR2 YYREEE, per germline (reference sequence). The V and J ends lost 4 bases and 12 bases respectively, with 14 bases between them. This CDR3 comprises 12 residues. This CDR3 is CASSHANQRQFF. As DNA, the CDR3 is TGTGCCAGCAGCCACGCAAACCAGAGGCAGTTCTTC.

V is TRBV4-2 and J is TRBJ1-1; 10 bases agree with TRBD1. The CDR3 is made up of 14 amino acids. V lost 6 bases to trimming and J lost 3 bases; unmatched junction nucleotides: 4. Germline V gene sequence: CDR1 LGHNA, CDR2 YNFKEQ. The CDR3 spells CASSTGQGDTEAFF. The CDR3 bases are TGTGCCAGCAGTACAGGACAGGGGGACACTGAAGCTTTCTTT.

This clone showed up just once. CDR3 bases: TGTGCCAGCAGCCAACCGACTAGCGGGGCGACCTACGAGCAGTACTTC. Amino acid sequence: CASSQPTSGATYEQYF. The chain has TRBV4-2 and TRBJ2-7; 11 nucleotides line up with TRBD2. Per the germline V gene, CDR1 is LGHNA and CDR2 is YNFKEQ. J was trimmed by 2 bases and V by 2 bases; bases with no gene match: 5. The CDR3 contains 16 residues.

The V and J genes are TRBV11-2 and TRBJ2-7; TRBD1 might be the D (5 bases). Germline CDR1 and CDR2: SGHAT and FQNNGV. The CDR3 extends over 13 amino acids. Deletions cut 5 bases from V and 2 bases from J, with 10 bases between. CDR3 protein: CASSPDRTYEQYF. The DNA of the CDR3 is TGTGCCAGCAGCCCAGACAGAACCTACGAGCAGTACTTC. Looking up the rest from reference TRBV11-2 and TRBJ2-7 gives the full variable domain: EAGVAQSPRYKIIEKRQSVAFWCNPISGHATLYWYQQILGQGPKLLIQFQNNGVVDDSQLPKDRFSAERLKGVDSTLKIQPAKLEDSAVYLCASSPDRTYEQYFGPGTRLTVT.

This chain uses TRBV10-2 with TRBJ2-3; TRBD2 aligns across 14 bases. The CDR3 loop spans 16 amino acids. The V gene end was trimmed by 7 bases and the J gene end by 5 bases; junction bases not matched to a gene: 8. Germline assignment: CDR1 WSHSY and CDR2 SAAADI. CDR3 residues: CASTGLAGGSGDTQYF. The CDR3 DNA sequence: TGCGCCAGCACCGGACTAGCGGGGGGTAGTGGAGATACGCAGTATTTT.

The V gene is TRBV19, the J gene TRBJ1-5; 7 bases match TRBD1. Germline V lookup: CDR1 LNHDA, CDR2 SQIVND (reference sequence). The CDR3 covers 15 residues. Trimming cost V 5 bases and J 4 bases; bases outside gene matches: 8. CDR3 sequence reads: CASSPPDRVNQPQHF. The CDR3 bases are TGTGCCAGTAGTCCCCCAGACAGGGTTAATCAGCCCCAGCATTTT.